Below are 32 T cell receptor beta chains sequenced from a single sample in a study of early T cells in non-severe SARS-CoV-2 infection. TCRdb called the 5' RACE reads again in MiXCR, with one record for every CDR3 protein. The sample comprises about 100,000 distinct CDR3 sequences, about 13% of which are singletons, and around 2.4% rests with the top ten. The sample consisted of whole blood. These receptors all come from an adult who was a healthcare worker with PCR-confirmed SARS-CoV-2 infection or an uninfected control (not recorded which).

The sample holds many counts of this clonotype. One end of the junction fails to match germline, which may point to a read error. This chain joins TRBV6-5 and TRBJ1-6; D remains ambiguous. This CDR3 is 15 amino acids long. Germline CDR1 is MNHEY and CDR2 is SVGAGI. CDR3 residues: CASSYSPGADSPLHF. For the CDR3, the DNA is TGTGCCAGCAGTTACTCGCCAGGAGCAGATTCACCCCTCCATTTT.

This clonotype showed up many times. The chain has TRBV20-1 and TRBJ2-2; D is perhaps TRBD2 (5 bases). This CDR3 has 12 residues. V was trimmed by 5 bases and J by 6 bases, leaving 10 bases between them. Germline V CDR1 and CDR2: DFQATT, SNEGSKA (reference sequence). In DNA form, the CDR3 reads TGCAGTGCTGACCTAGCTGCCGGGGAGCTGTTTTTT. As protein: CSADLAAGELFF.

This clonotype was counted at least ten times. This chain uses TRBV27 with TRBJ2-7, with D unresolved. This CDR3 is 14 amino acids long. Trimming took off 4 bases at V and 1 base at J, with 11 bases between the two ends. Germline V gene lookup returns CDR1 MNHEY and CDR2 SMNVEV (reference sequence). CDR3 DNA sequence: TGTGCCAGCAGTTCCCAGATGCGATCCTACGAGCAGTACTTC. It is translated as CASSSQMRSYEQYF.

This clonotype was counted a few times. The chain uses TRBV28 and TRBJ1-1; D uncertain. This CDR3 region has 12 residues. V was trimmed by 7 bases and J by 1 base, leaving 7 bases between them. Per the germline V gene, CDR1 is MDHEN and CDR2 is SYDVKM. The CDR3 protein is CASKTRNTEAFF. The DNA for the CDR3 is TGTGCCAGCAAAACTAGGAACACTGAAGCTTTCTTT.

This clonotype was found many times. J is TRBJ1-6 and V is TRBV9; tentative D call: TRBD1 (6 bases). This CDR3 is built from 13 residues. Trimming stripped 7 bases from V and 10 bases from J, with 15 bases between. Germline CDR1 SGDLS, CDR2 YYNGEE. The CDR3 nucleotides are TGTGCCAGCTCGGGGGGCGCAGGATCACCCCTCCACTTT. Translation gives CASSGGAGSPLHF.

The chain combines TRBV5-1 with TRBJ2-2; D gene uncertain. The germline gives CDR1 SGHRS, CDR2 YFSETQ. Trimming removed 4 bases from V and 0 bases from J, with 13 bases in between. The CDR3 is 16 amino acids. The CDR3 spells CASSPGEDPNTGELFF. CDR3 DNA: TGCGCCAGCAGCCCCGGCGAGGATCCGAACACCGGGGAGCTGTTTTTT.

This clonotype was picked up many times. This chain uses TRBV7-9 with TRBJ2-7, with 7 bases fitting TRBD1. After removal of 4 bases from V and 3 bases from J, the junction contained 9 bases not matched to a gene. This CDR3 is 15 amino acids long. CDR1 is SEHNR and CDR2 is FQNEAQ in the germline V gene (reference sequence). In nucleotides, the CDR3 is TGTGCCAGCAGCTCCCGGACAGGCCGGGACTACGAGCAGTACTTC. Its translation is CASSSRTGRDYEQYF. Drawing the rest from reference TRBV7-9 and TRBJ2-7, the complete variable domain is DTGVSQNPRHKITKRGQNVTFRCDPISEHNRLYWYRQTLGQGPEFLTYFQNEAQLEKSRLLSDRFSAERPKGSFSTLEIQRTEQGDSAMYLCASSSRTGRDYEQYFGPGTRLTVT.

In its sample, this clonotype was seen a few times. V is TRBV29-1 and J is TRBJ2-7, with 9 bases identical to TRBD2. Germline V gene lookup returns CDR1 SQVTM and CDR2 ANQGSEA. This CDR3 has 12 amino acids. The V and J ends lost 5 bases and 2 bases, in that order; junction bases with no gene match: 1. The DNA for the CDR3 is TGCAGCGTTCAGCGGGGGGCCTACGAGCAGTACTTC. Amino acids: CSVQRGAYEQYF.

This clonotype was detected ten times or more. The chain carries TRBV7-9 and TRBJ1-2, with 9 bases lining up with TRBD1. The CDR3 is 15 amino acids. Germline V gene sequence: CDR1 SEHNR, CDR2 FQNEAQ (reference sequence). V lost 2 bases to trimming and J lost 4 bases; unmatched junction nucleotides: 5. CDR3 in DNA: TGTGCCAGCAGCTTAACAGGGGGCTCCCCCTATGGCTACACCTTC. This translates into CASSLTGGSPYGYTF.

As DNA, the CDR3 is TGTGCCAGCAGTTTATCTGGGACAGAGAAGTCCTATGGCTACACCTTC. Its protein product is CASSLSGTEKSYGYTF. The V and J genes are TRBV28 and TRBJ1-2; TRBD1 matches at 7 bases. CDR1 is MDHEN and CDR2 is SYDVKM in the germline V gene. The CDR3 length is 16 residues. V was pared by 1 base and J by 4 bases, with 9 bases of the junction left unmatched.

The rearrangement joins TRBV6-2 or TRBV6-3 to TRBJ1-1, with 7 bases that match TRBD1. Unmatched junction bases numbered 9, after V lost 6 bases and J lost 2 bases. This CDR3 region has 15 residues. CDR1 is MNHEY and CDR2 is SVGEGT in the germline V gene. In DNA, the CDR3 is TGTGCCAGCAGCCGCAGACAGGGTGATAACACTGAAGCTTTCTTT. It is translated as CASSRRQGDNTEAFF.

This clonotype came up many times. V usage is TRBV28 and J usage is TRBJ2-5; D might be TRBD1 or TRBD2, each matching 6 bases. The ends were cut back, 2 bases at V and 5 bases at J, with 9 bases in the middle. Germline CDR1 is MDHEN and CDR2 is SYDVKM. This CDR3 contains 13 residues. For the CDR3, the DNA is TGTGCCAGCAGTTTAAGGGGGGTTGAGACCCAGTACTTC. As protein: CASSLRGVETQYF.

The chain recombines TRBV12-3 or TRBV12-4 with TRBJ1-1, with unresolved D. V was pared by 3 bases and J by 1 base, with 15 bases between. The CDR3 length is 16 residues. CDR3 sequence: CASSFVPGEGNTEAFF. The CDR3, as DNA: TGTGCCAGCAGTTTTGTCCCGGGAGAGGGGAACACTGAAGCTTTCTTT.

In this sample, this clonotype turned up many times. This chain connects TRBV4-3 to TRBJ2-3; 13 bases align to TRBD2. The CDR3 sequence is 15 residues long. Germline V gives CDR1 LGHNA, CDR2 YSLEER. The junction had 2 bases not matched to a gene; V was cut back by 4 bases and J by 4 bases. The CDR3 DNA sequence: TGCGCCAGCAGCCGGACTAGCGGGGGTGCAGATACGCAGTATTTT. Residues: CASSRTSGGADTQYF.

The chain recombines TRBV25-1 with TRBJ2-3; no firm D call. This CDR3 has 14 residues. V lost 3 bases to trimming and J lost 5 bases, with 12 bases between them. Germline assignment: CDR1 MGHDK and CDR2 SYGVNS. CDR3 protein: CASSEWVSGDTQYF. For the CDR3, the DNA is TGTGCCAGCAGTGAGTGGGTATCGGGAGATACGCAGTATTTT.

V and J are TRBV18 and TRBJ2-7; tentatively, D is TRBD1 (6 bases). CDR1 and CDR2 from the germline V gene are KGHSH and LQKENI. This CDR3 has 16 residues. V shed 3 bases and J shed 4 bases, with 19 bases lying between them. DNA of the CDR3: TGTGCCAGCTCACCCATTAAGGGGGAGACGGGATACGAGCAGTACTTC. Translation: CASSPIKGETGYEQYF.

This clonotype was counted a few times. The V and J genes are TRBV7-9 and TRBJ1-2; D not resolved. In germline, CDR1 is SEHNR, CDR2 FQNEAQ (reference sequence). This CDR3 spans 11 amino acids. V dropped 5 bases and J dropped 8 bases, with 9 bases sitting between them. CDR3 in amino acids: CASSISEGYTF. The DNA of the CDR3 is TGTGCCAGCAGCATAAGTGAAGGCTACACCTTC. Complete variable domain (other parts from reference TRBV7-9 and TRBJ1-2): DTGVSQNPRHKITKRGQNVTFRCDPISEHNRLYWYRQTLGQGPEFLTYFQNEAQLEKSRLLSDRFSAERPKGSFSTLEIQRTEQGDSAMYLCASSISEGYTFGSGTRLTVV.

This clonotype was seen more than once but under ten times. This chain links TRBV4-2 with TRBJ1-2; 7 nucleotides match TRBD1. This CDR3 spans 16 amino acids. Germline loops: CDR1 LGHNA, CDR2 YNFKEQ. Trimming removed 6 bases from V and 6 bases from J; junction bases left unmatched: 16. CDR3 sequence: CASRHRASGTDNGYTF. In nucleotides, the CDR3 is TGTGCCAGCAGACATCGGGCCTCCGGGACAGATAATGGCTACACCTTC.

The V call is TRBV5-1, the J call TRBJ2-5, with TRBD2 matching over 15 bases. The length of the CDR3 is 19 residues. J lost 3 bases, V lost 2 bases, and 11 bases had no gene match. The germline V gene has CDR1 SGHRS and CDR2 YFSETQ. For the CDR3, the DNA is TGCGCCAGCAGCTTCGGGACTAGCGGGGGGTATTTGAATGAAGAGACCCAGTACTTC. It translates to CASSFGTSGGYLNEETQYF.

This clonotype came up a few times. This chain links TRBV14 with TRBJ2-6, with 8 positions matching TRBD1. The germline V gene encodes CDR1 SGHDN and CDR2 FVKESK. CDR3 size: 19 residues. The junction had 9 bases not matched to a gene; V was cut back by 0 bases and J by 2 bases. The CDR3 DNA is TGTGCCAGCAGCCAAGACCACGGGCAGGGGGCCCCTGGGGCCAACGTCCTGACTTTC. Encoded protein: CASSQDHGQGAPGANVLTF.

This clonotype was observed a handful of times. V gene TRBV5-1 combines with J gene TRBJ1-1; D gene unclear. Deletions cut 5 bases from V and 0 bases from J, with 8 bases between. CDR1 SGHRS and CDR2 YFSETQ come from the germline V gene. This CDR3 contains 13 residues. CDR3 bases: TGCGCCAGCAGAGCCAGTATGAACACTGAAGCTTTCTTT. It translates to CASRASMNTEAFF.

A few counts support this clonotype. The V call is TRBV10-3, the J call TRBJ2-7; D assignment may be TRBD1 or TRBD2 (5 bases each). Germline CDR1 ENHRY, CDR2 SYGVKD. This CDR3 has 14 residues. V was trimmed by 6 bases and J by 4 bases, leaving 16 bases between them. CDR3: CAIRGTESPYEQYF. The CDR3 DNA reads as TGTGCCATCAGGGGGACGGAGAGCCCATACGAGCAGTACTTC.

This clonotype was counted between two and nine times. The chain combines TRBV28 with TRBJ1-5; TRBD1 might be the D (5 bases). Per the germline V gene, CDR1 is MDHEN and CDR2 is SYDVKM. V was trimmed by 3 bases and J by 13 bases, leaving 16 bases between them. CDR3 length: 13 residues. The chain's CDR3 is CASSLDLQGLQHF. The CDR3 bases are TGTGCCAGCAGTTTGGACCTCCAGGGTCTACAGCATTTT. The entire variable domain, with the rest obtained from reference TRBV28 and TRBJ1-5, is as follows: DVKVTQSSRYLVKRTGEKVFLECVQDMDHENMFWYRQDPGLGLRLIYFSYDVKMKEKGDIPEGYSVSREKKERFSLILESASTNQTSMYLCASSLDLQGLQHFGDGTRLSIL.

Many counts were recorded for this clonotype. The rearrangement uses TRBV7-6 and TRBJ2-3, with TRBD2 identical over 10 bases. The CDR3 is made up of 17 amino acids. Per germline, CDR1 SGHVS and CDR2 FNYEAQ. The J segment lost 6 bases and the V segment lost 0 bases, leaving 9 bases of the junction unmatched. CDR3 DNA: TGTGCCAGCAGCTTAGCCGGTAGCGGGGGGCCCGGGGATACGCAGTATTTT. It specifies CASSLAGSGGPGDTQYF.

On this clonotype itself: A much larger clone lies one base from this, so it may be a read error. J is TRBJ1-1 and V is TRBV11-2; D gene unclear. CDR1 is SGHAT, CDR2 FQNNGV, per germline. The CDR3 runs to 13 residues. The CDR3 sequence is CASCLQLTGEAFF. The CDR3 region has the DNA TGTGCCAGCTGCTTACAACTGACCGGAGAAGCTTTCTTT.

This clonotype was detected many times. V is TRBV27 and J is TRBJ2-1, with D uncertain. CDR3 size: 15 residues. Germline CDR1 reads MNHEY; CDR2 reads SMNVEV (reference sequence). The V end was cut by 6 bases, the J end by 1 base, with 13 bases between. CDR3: CASRQNVGSYNEQFF. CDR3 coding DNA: TGTGCCAGCAGACAGAACGTCGGATCCTACAATGAGCAGTTCTTC.

CDR3 DNA sequence: TGTGCCAGCAGCTTGGACAGGGGCGGAGGCACAGATACGCAGTATTTT. It is translated as CASSLDRGGGTDTQYF. The genes are TRBV5-6 and TRBJ2-3; 7 bases match TRBD1. J gave up 1 base and V 0 bases, and 5 bases lay outside the gene matches. The CDR3 spans 16 residues. Germline V gene sequence: CDR1 SGHDT, CDR2 YYEEEE.

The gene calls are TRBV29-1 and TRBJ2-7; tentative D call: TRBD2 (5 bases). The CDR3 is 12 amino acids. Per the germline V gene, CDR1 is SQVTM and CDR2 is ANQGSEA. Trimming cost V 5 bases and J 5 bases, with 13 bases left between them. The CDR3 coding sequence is TGCAGCGTTTCTTTGGGGAGCAACGAGCAGTACTTC. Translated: CSVSLGSNEQYF.

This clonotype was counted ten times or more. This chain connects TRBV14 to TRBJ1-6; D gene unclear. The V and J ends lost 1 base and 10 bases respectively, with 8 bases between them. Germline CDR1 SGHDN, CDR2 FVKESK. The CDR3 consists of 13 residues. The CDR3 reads CASSQVITSPLHF. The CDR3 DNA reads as TGTGCCAGCAGCCAAGTGATCACCTCACCCCTCCACTTT.

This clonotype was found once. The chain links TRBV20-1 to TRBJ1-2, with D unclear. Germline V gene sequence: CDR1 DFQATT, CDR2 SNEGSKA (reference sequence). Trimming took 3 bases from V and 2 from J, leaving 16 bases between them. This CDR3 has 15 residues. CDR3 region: CSASAHPDGNYGYTF. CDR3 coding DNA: TGCAGTGCTAGCGCCCACCCGGACGGAAACTATGGCTACACCTTC.

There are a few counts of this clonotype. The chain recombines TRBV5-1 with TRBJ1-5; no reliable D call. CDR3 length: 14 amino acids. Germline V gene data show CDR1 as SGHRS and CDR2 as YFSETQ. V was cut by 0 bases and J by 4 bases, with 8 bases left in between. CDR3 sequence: CASSLVTANQPQHF. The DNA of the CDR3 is TGCGCCAGCAGCTTGGTAACAGCTAATCAGCCCCAGCATTTT.

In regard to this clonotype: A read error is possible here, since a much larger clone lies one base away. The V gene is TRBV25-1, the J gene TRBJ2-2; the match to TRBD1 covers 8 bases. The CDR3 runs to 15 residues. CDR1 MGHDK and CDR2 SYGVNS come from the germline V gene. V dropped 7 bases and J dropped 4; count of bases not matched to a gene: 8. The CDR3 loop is CASTPRTGITGELFF. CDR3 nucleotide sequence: TGTGCCAGCACCCCCCGGACAGGGATCACCGGGGAGCTGTTTTTT.